The 21 T cell receptor beta chains listed next were all sequenced from one sample in a study of CXCR3-negative and CXCR3-positive naive CD8 T cells (dated by TCRdb to 2018 to 2020). Beyond this particular receptor, the publication reports: Compared with CXCR3-negative naive cells, CXCR3-positive naive cells had TRB CDR3s with higher hydrophobicity (lower Kidera factor 4), lower energy, and higher strength and volume indices.

Sequenced using a NextSeq 550. The Human TCR Profiling Kit (MiLaboratory) was used to make UMI-labeled 5' RACE TRB cDNA libraries. The reads were reprocessed in TCRdb, with one entry per CDR3 protein sequence and no accompanying DNA. The table for this sample records under 90,000 distinct CDR3 sequences. Approximately 0.62% of the sample goes to the ten largest clones. These receptors have no known antigen. The source material was naive CXCR3+ CD8+ T cells from blood. The cell subset or site label, as the study defines it: CD45RO-CCR7+CD27+CD95- naive CD8+ T cells expressing CXCR3 (TNR3+). The receptor source for this set is a human donor in good health. Some clones in this sample may be carry-over from other donors' samples.

V gene TRBV21-1 combines with J gene TRBJ2-7; the TRBD2 assignment by TCRdb is unverifiable without DNA. TRBV21-1 is a pseudogene. The CDR3 covers 15 residues. The CDR3 is CASSPVGRPNYEQYF.

The rearrangement links TRBV29-1 to TRBJ2-7. Germline V CDR1 and CDR2: SQVTM, ANQGSEA. The length of the CDR3 is 13 residues. The CDR3 sequence: CSVVGIASYEQYF.

This rearrangement joins TRBV5-1 to TRBJ2-7. The V gene's germline CDR1 is SGHRS and CDR2 YFSETQ. The CDR3 length is 15 residues. This CDR3 is CASSPMGREAYEQYF.

This chain uses TRBV9 with TRBJ2-1. The CDR3 spans 16 residues. Germline-derived CDR1 and CDR2 are SGDLS and YYNGEE. CDR3 sequence: CASSSPTGGSYNEQFF.

CDR3 loop: CASSPSGTSSTDTQYF. The chain has TRBV3-1 and TRBJ2-3; with no DNA, the TCRdb D assignment of TRBD2 cannot be verified. The germline gives CDR1 LGHDT, CDR2 YNNKEL (reference sequence). The CDR3 spans 16 residues.

The J gene is TRBJ2-3, the V gene TRBV28; the TRBD1 assignment by TCRdb is unverifiable without DNA. The CDR3 consists of 15 residues. Germline V CDR1 and CDR2: MDHEN, SYDVKM. The CDR3 loop reads CASSLGRFRTDTQCF.

The rearrangement uses TRBV27 and TRBJ1-1. The germline CDR1 and CDR2 sequences are MNHEY and SMNVEV (reference sequence). This CDR3 comprises 12 residues. The CDR3 region is CASSLFGSEAFF.

The V and J genes are TRBV20-1 and TRBJ2-2; there is no DNA to check the TCRdb D call of TRBD2. This CDR3 is 13 amino acids long. Germline CDR1 is DFQATT and CDR2 is SNEGSKA (reference sequence). CDR3 sequence: CSARGEDTGELFF.

The V gene is TRBV20-1, the J gene TRBJ1-5. This CDR3 comprises 20 residues. In germline, CDR1 is DFQATT, CDR2 SNEGSKA (reference sequence). The CDR3 here is CSARDWGRGNHTKDNQPQHF.

The genes are TRBV7-8 and TRBJ2-3. Germline loops: CDR1 SGHVS, CDR2 FQNEAQ. This CDR3 has 16 residues. This chain's CDR3 is CASSLAFSGRTDTQYF.

The V call is TRBV29-1, the J call TRBJ2-2; TCRdb lists TRBD1, though no DNA is available to test this call. The CDR3 has 13 residues. Germline V CDR1 and CDR2: SQVTM, ANQGSEA. CDR3 region: CSGYRANTGELFF.

The chain couples TRBV5-4 to TRBJ2-1; TCRdb's D call of TRBD2 is untestable without DNA. The CDR3 consists of 16 residues. The germline CDR1 and CDR2 sequences are SGHNT and YYREEE (reference sequence). CDR3 protein: CASSFWTSGIYNEQFF.

This chain joins TRBV4-2 and TRBJ2-7; checking the TCRdb D call of TRBD1 is not possible without DNA. The germline CDR1 and CDR2 sequences are LGHNA and YNFKEQ. This CDR3 has 12 residues. The CDR3 reads CASSTTGYEQYF.

This chain joins TRBV5-1 and TRBJ2-1; the D call from TCRdb, TRBD1, cannot be confirmed without DNA. Per germline, CDR1 SGHRS and CDR2 YFSETQ. This CDR3 is 15 amino acids long. The CDR3 sequence: CASSLAGGGHNEQFF.

This chain joins TRBV6-4 and TRBJ2-1; TCRdb selects TRBD2, and the lack of DNA leaves this call unchecked. CDR1 is MRHNA and CDR2 is SNTAGT in the germline V gene. The CDR3 runs 15 residues. The CDR3 sequence: CASSEAGGSYNEQFF.

This chain joins TRBV28 and TRBJ2-3; with no DNA, the TCRdb D assignment of TRBD2 cannot be verified. The CDR3 is 21 residues long. In germline, CDR1 is MDHEN, CDR2 SYDVKM. The chain's CDR3 is CASSLWSPGPTALTSTDTQYF.

The V and J genes are TRBV27 and TRBJ1-2; TCRdb picks TRBD1, but there is no DNA to check that call. Germline V gene data show CDR1 as MNHEY and CDR2 as SMNVEV (reference sequence). CDR3 length: 16 residues. CDR3 residues: CASSPTGAFSNYGYTF.

The J gene is TRBJ1-2, the V gene TRBV28; the TRBD1 assignment by TCRdb is unverifiable without DNA. CDR1 and CDR2 from the germline V gene are MDHEN and SYDVKM. This CDR3 is 14 amino acids long. The CDR3 loop reads CASSPGQFNYGYTF.

The chain is built from TRBV11-2 and TRBJ2-7; absent DNA, TCRdb's TRBD2 call cannot be checked. Germline CDR1 SGHAT, CDR2 FQNNGV. The CDR3 is 15 residues long. CDR3 in amino acids: CASSRLAGDTYEQYF.

V is TRBV28 and J is TRBJ1-5; TCRdb outputs TRBD1, but without DNA this stays unchecked. Germline V gene lookup returns CDR1 MDHEN and CDR2 SYDVKM. The CDR3 is 14 residues long. The CDR3 loop is CASSFLGAGQPQHF.

V is TRBV7-9 and J is TRBJ1-2. In germline, CDR1 is SEHNR, CDR2 FQNEAQ (reference sequence). The CDR3 consists of 11 residues. CDR3 amino acids: CASSGIYGYTF. Using reference TRBV7-9 and TRBJ1-2 for the parts outside the CDR3, the full variable domain is DTGVSQNPRHKITKRGQNVTFRCDPISEHNRLYWYRQTLGQGPEFLTYFQNEAQLEKSRLLSDRFSAERPKGSFSTLEIQRTEQGDSAMYLCASSGIYGYTFGSGTRLTVV.